This T cell receptor beta chain was profiled in a study of T cell changes during pregnancy in multiple sclerosis. TCRdb's copy holds only in-frame clones and misses some; the assay was immunoSEQ multiplex PCR. The sample holds about 56,000 clones, about 86% seen once. This clone was seen once. The junction differs from germline at one of its ends, possibly a read error. Sample: peripheral blood from another person, used as feeder cells. The TCR originated in a human donor whose cells served as feeder cells for cultures in a pregnancy study.

CDR3 residues: CSAPDPSSF. DNA for the CDR3: TGCAGTGCCCCCGACCCGTCTTCTTTT. The chain links TRBV20-1 to TRBJ1-5; no reliable D call. The CDR3 runs 9 residues. The V gene's germline CDR1 is DFQATT and CDR2 SNEGSKA (reference sequence).